The sample holds a few counts of the clone carrying this T cell receptor (beta chain). PCR involved 60 Vbeta and 13 Jbeta primers. Using immunoSEQ multiplex PCR, the repertoire was profiled, and TCRdb retains in-frame clones only, with some absent. The table records about 170,000 clones, 77% of them present only once. The CDR3 has 16 amino acids. The germline CDR1 and CDR2 sequences are MDHEN and SYDVKM. The germline V and J ends were trimmed by 5 bases and 1 base, with 15 bases remaining between them. These data belong to a study of cytomegalovirus exposure and HLA in healthy donors. V usage is TRBV28 and J usage is TRBJ1-3, with D possibly matching TRBD1 (5 bases). The sample was PBMCs. This clonotype originated in a woman between 25 and 40 years old in good health and CMV-seropositive. CDR3 protein: CASSPAGVSSGNTIYF. Here the CDR3 DNA reads TGTGCCAGCAGTCCCGCGGGGGTATCTTCTGGAAACACCATATATTTT.